One sample yielded the 30 T cell receptor beta chains listed below, sequenced in a study of blood T cells in healthy people across ages. With a J-beta primer mix and a sample-barcoded 5' primer, a second PCR ran about 6 to 11 cycles. One entry per CDR3 protein results from TCRdb running MiXCR on the 5' RACE reads. The profile shows roughly 800,000 distinct CDR3 sequences, roughly 53% of them singletons. What was sequenced was blood. These receptors were collected from a man older than 75 in good health.

This chain connects TRBV20-1 to TRBJ2-3; TRBD2 is a possible D gene (6 bases). CDR1 DFQATT and CDR2 SNEGSKA come from the germline V gene (reference sequence). V lost 1 base to trimming and J lost 14 bases, with 34 bases between them. The CDR3 contains 18 residues. CDR3 loop: CSARVVGSPLRGYRYAYF. In DNA, the CDR3 is TGCAGTGCTAGAGTCGTCGGGAGTCCCCTTAGAGGGTACAGATACGCGTATTTT.

The chain uses TRBV20-1 and TRBJ2-1, with 9 bases that match TRBD1. The DNA matches TRBJ2-7 better at its end, which makes the J call doubtful. The CDR3 is 15 residues long. Germline V gives CDR1 DFQATT, CDR2 SNEGSKA (reference sequence). The CDR3 DNA sequence: TGCAGTGCCCTCCCCGGGGACAGGGCTTACAATGAGCAGTACTTC. Protein sequence: CSALPGDRAYNEQYF.

This clonotype was recorded a few times. The V call is TRBV20-1, the J call TRBJ2-3; D gene unclear. The CDR3 spans 13 residues. Germline-derived CDR1 and CDR2 are DFQATT and SNEGSKA (reference sequence). Deletions cut 2 bases from V and 1 base from J, with 7 bases between. The CDR3 nucleotides are TGCAGTGCTAGATCGGGCGGCACAGATACGCAGTATTTT. It codes for CSARSGGTDTQYF.

The rearrangement uses TRBV3-1 and TRBJ2-6, with D maybe TRBD1 (6 bases). CDR1 is LGHDT, CDR2 YNNKEL, per germline (reference sequence). The CDR3 contains 18 residues. Trimming removed 0 bases at V and 0 bases at J, with 12 bases between. Here the CDR3 DNA reads TGTGCCAGCAGCCAAGATGTACAGGGAAGCTCTGGGGCCAACGTCCTGACTTTC. Translating it yields CASSQDVQGSSGANVLTF.

This clonotype turned up a few times. The chain combines TRBV6-2 or TRBV6-3 with TRBJ2-3, with D uncertain. Trimming removed 2 bases at V and 2 bases at J, with 2 bases between. The germline V gene encodes CDR1 MNHEY and CDR2 SVGEGT. The CDR3 has 12 amino acids. CDR3 amino acids: CASSYPTDTQYF. The CDR3 DNA reads TGTGCCAGCAGTTACCCCACAGATACGCAGTATTTT.

The rearrangement uses TRBV5-5 and TRBJ2-7; no clear D. The germline V and J ends were trimmed by 0 bases and 3 bases, with 13 bases remaining between them. The CDR3 length is 15 residues. Germline values: CDR1 SGHKS, CDR2 YYEKEE (reference sequence). CDR3 sequence: CASSLVLEKGYEQYF. The CDR3 nucleotides read TGTGCCAGCAGCTTGGTCCTTGAGAAAGGCTACGAGCAGTACTTC.

The chain recombines TRBV11-2 with TRBJ1-2, with a possible D match to TRBD1 (6 bases). V dropped 5 bases and J dropped 7 bases, with 14 bases sitting between them. Germline V CDR1 and CDR2: SGHAT, FQNNGV. CDR3 length: 13 amino acids. CDR3 coding DNA: TGTGCCAGCAGCCAAACATTAGGGGGTGGCTACACCTTC. As protein: CASSQTLGGGYTF. The full variable domain, in which reference TRBV11-2 and TRBJ1-2 provide the parts outside the CDR3, is EAGVAQSPRYKIIEKRQSVAFWCNPISGHATLYWYQQILGQGPKLLIQFQNNGVVDDSQLPKDRFSAERLKGVDSTLKIQPAKLEDSAVYLCASSQTLGGGYTFGSGTRLTVV.

This chain uses TRBV20-1 with TRBJ1-1; D unclear. The germline V gene has CDR1 DFQATT and CDR2 SNEGSKA (reference sequence). Trimming removed 6 bases at V and 4 bases at J, with 18 bases between. The CDR3 covers 14 residues. CDR3 protein: CSAAAQVLGTEAFF. The CDR3 DNA sequence: TGCAGTGCGGCTGCGCAGGTTCTGGGCACTGAAGCTTTCTTT.

J is TRBJ2-7 and V is TRBV15; 7 nucleotides line up with TRBD2. Germline V gene lookup returns CDR1 LNHNV and CDR2 YYDKDF (reference sequence). This CDR3 has 17 residues. J lost 0 bases, V lost 3 bases, and 11 bases had no gene match. Written as DNA, the CDR3 is TGTGCCACCAGCAGTGGGCTAGCGGCTCTAAGCTCCTACGAGCAGTACTTC. Protein product: CATSSGLAALSSYEQYF.

V gene TRBV29-1 combines with J gene TRBJ2-1, with TRBD2 identical over 7 bases. Germline loops: CDR1 SQVTM, CDR2 ANQGSEA. Trimming removed 7 bases from V and 6 bases from J; junction bases left unmatched: 12. The CDR3 contains 14 residues. In DNA, the CDR3 is TGCAGCGCCCGGCCCCCCGCGGGGGTCAATGAGCAGTTCTTC. Protein product: CSARPPAGVNEQFF.

This clonotype was picked up a small number of times. The rearrangement uses TRBV2 and TRBJ2-5; D perhaps matches TRBD2 (5 bases). Trimming left V 11 bases short and J 5 bases short, with 21 bases between. Germline CDR1 SNHLY, CDR2 FYNNEI. The CDR3 loop spans 14 amino acids. CDR3 nucleotides: TGTGCCGGGAGTTTTTACCCCGAGAGGGAGACCCAGTACTTC. This encodes CAGSFYPERETQYF. The variable domain in full, with the rest retrieved from reference TRBV2 and TRBJ2-5, is EPEVTQTPSHQVTQMGQEVILRCVPISNHLYFYWYRQILGQKVEFLVSFYNNEISEKSEIFDDQFSVERPDGSNFTLKIRSTKLEDSAMYFCAGSFYPERETQYFGPGTRLLVL.

This clonotype was seen a few times. This sequence joins TRBV5-1 and TRBJ2-7, with D uncertain. CDR3 length: 16 amino acids. CDR1 and CDR2 (germline): SGHRS, YFSETQ. V was cut by 4 bases and J by 3 bases, with 20 bases left in between. In DNA form, the CDR3 reads TGCGCCAGCAGCCCCGAACCGGTGCAGAATAACTACGAGCAGTACTTC. Translating it yields CASSPEPVQNNYEQYF.

In its sample, this clonotype was seen a few times. The V and J genes are TRBV9 and TRBJ2-5, with 10 bases identical to TRBD2. With V trimmed by 0 bases and J by 2 bases, 4 bases remained unmatched. Germline V gene lookup returns CDR1 SGDLS and CDR2 YYNGEE. The CDR3 runs to 16 residues. DNA of the CDR3: TGTGCCAGCAGCGTAGGGACTAGCGGACCTCAAGAGACCCAGTACTTC. Translating gives CASSVGTSGPQETQYF.

The gene calls are TRBV2 and TRBJ1-5; the match to TRBD1 covers 9 bases. V trimming: 1 base; J trimming: 5 bases; junction bases outside the gene matches: 3. Germline values: CDR1 SNHLY, CDR2 FYNNEI. This CDR3 contains 15 residues. This chain's CDR3 is CASSEGQGEYQPQHF. The CDR3 DNA reads TGTGCCAGCAGTGAAGGACAGGGGGAATATCAGCCCCAGCATTTT.

The chain is built from TRBV10-3 and TRBJ2-5, with TRBD1 identical over 11 bases. Germline loops: CDR1 ENHRY, CDR2 SYGVKD. This CDR3 contains 15 residues. V dropped 6 bases and J dropped 3; count of bases not matched to a gene: 6. This CDR3 reads CAIRGGTGGEETQYF. The CDR3, as DNA: TGTGCCATCAGAGGAGGGACAGGGGGAGAAGAGACCCAGTACTTC.

The chain uses TRBV7-9 and TRBJ2-7, with D tentatively TRBD1 (6 bases). CDR1 SEHNR and CDR2 FQNEAQ come from the germline V gene (reference sequence). The length of the CDR3 is 14 residues. Between the trimmed V and J ends, which lost 4 bases and 3 bases, there was a span of 13 bases. CDR3 sequence (DNA): TGTGCCAGCAGCTCTCATACAGGGAACTACGAGCAGTACTTC. Translating gives CASSSHTGNYEQYF.

This clonotype has a count of ten or more. The chain combines TRBV11-2 with TRBJ1-2; TRBD1 might be the D (6 bases). Germline CDR1 is SGHAT and CDR2 is FQNNGV. The V and J ends lost 5 bases and 8 bases respectively, with 24 bases between them. The length of the CDR3 is 16 residues. The CDR3 nucleotides read TGTGCCAGCAGCCCCTGGCGAGGGGGAGGAACGGGAGGCTACACCTTC. Encoded protein: CASSPWRGGGTGGYTF.

This rearrangement joins TRBV3-1 to TRBJ1-4, with 9 bases that match TRBD1. Germline V CDR1 and CDR2: LGHDT, YNNKEL (reference sequence). There are 15 residues in the CDR3. V lost 4 bases, J lost 7 bases, and 7 bases stayed unmatched. The CDR3 DNA reads TGTGCCAGCAGCCCAAGGGGGGACAGGGCTGAAAAACTGTTTTTT. As protein: CASSPRGDRAEKLFF.

This clonotype came up many times. J is TRBJ2-5 and V is TRBV4-2, with D uncertain. With 0 bases removed from V and 2 bases from J, the gap between germline ends came to 7 bases. The V gene's germline CDR1 is LGHNA and CDR2 YNFKEQ. CDR3 length: 14 amino acids. CDR3 amino acids: CASSQDNSQETQYF. DNA for the CDR3: TGTGCCAGCAGCCAAGATAACAGTCAAGAGACCCAGTACTTC.

The chain employs TRBV14 and TRBJ1-1; 8 bases map to TRBD1. The germline gives CDR1 SGHDN, CDR2 FVKESK. J lost 3 bases, V lost 2 bases, and 5 bases had no gene match. The CDR3 consists of 15 residues. The DNA for the CDR3 is TGTGCCAGCAGCCAAATGGACAGGGATGACACTGAAGCTTTCTTT. Its translation is CASSQMDRDDTEAFF.

Details on this clonotype: The junction departs from germline at one end; a sequencing error may be responsible. The chain recombines TRBV12-3 or TRBV12-4 with TRBJ2-6, with 7 bases identical to TRBD2. This CDR3 has 15 amino acids. CDR3 nucleotide sequence: TGTGTCAGCGGGGTCGGGCGCTCTGGGGCCAACGTCCCGACTTTC. Its translation is CVSGVGRSGANVPTF.

Notes on this clonotype: The junction departs from germline at one end; a sequencing error may be responsible. V and J are TRBV7-2 and TRBJ2-5, with 10 bases lining up with TRBD2. CDR3 length equals 17 residues. From germline, CDR1 is SGHTA and CDR2 FQGNSA. CDR3 in amino acids: CVSSLARRTSGRETQYF. The DNA of the CDR3 is TGTGTCAGCAGCTTAGCGCGGAGGACTAGCGGTAGAGAGACCCAGTACTTC.

The chain links TRBV12-3 or TRBV12-4 to TRBJ2-7; unclear D gene. The CDR3 covers 14 residues. V lost 2 bases and J lost 3, with 11 bases in between. The CDR3 region has the DNA TGTGCCAGCAGTTTAAGTCGGGCCCACTACGAGCAGTACTTC. Translation: CASSLSRAHYEQYF.

This clonotype has just one count. V is TRBV27 and J is TRBJ2-7; TRBD1 matches at 7 bases. Gene TRBJ2-5 matches the end of the DNA better, so the J call may be wrong. Germline CDR1 is MNHEY and CDR2 is SMNVEV (reference sequence). This CDR3 has 15 amino acids. The CDR3 protein is CASSPAGDSGETQYF. The DNA for the CDR3 is TGTGCCAGCAGCCCCGCCGGGGACAGCGGAGAGACCCAGTACTTC.

The J gene is TRBJ2-7, the V gene TRBV6-5, with D perhaps being TRBD1 or TRBD2 (5 bases each). The CDR3 spans 14 residues. The germline V gene has CDR1 MNHEY and CDR2 SVGAGI. The ends were cut back, 6 bases at V and 3 bases at J, with 15 bases in the middle. The CDR3 nucleotides are TGTGCCAGCAGCCGACCTGGGACCAACTACGAGCAGTACTTC. Residues: CASSRPGTNYEQYF.

Many counts were recorded for this clonotype. This chain uses TRBV11-3 with TRBJ2-3; D is ambiguous. The germline V gene has CDR1 SGHNT and CDR2 YENEEA. The CDR3 is 15 amino acids. V was cut by 0 bases and J by 0 bases, with 7 bases left in between. The CDR3 spells CASSLDGSSTDTQYF. Written as DNA, the CDR3 is TGTGCCAGCAGCTTAGACGGCTCTAGCACAGATACGCAGTATTTT.

V usage is TRBV5-1 and J usage is TRBJ1-2; TRBD1 matches at 7 bases. The CDR3 has 16 residues. Germline values: CDR1 SGHRS, CDR2 YFSETQ. J lost 0 bases, V lost 0 bases, and 5 bases had no gene match. CDR3 coding DNA: TGCGCCAGCAGCTTGGAAGGGACAGAACCTAACTATGGCTACACCTTC. Residues: CASSLEGTEPNYGYTF.

This clonotype has just a few counts. This chain uses TRBV6-2 or TRBV6-3 with TRBJ1-1; a weak D match, TRBD1 (5 bases). The CDR3 totals 13 residues. V lost 5 bases to trimming and J lost 9 bases, with 16 bases between them. CDR1 MNHEY and CDR2 SVGEGT come from the germline V gene. CDR3 coding DNA: TGTGCCAGCAGTGATTTGGGGCCTGTGAAAGCTTTCTTT. It specifies CASSDLGPVKAFF.

This clonotype has just a few counts. The rearrangement uses TRBV15 and TRBJ2-7, with 9 bases fitting TRBD2. TRBJ2-5 matches the DNA end more closely, so the J call is doubtful. Germline lookup yields CDR1 LNHNV and CDR2 YYDKDF (reference sequence). The CDR3 is 18 amino acids. CDR3 residues: CATSRDIGSGSLRETQYF. The CDR3 bases are TGTGCCACCAGCAGAGATATCGGTAGCGGGAGTTTAAGGGAGACCCAGTACTTC.

Only a few counts were recorded for this clonotype. The CDR3 sequence: CASSYNRATEAFF. In DNA form, the CDR3 reads TGTGCCAGCAGTTATAACCGAGCCACTGAAGCTTTCTTT. V and J are TRBV6-2 or TRBV6-3 and TRBJ1-1, with D unresolved. The germline V gene has CDR1 MNHEY and CDR2 SVGEGT. CDR3 length equals 13 residues. Trimming shortened V by 3 bases and J by 4 bases, and 9 bases separated the two germline ends.